This paragraph reports one T cell receptor beta chain. Its antigen remains unknown. This record comes from a study of T cell repertoires in ileal Crohn's disease. On the study more broadly: Median disease duration was roughly 7.9 years; roughly 35% smoked at surgery. Points from the study as a whole: Mucosal expansions were suggested to be mainly CD8 T cells.

TCRdb's table, derived via immunoSEQ multiplex PCR, lists solely in-frame clones and lacks some. The sample consists of 6,000 to 7,500 clones, 65% to 90% of them appearing once. Patients were adults with ileal or ileocolonic Crohn's disease needing resection. Between the trimmed V and J ends, which lost 2 bases and 7 bases, there was a span of 9 bases. In germline, CDR1 is MNHEY, CDR2 SVGAGI. CDR3 length equals 13 residues. Sample: ileal tissue. The chain carries TRBV6-5 and TRBJ2-1; D perhaps matches TRBD1 (5 bases). The sequence came from an adult with Crohn's disease. The CDR3 DNA reads as TGTGCCAGCAGTTACCTGGGGCGTAATGAGCAGTTCTTC. It encodes CASSYLGRNEQFF.